This entry concerns a single T cell receptor (beta chain). Its antigen is still unknown. 13 Jbeta primers and 60 Vbeta primers were used for the PCR. Repertoires were generated with immunoSEQ multiplex PCR, while TCRdb's copy carries only in-frame clones and drops some. The sample yields 200,000 to 250,000 clones, 75% seen once. The data are from a study of cytomegalovirus exposure and HLA in healthy donors. General study results and limits: Altogether, 170 or so TCR beta chains were recorded as cytomegalovirus-associated.

The length of the CDR3 is 14 residues. From germline, CDR1 is ENHRY and CDR2 SYGVKD. V lost 6 bases, J lost 7 bases, and 19 bases lay in between. Material for sequencing was PBMCs. The TCR sequence derives from a woman aged 25-40 years in good health and CMV-seronegative. The V call is TRBV10-3, the J call TRBJ2-7; D is possibly TRBD2 (6 bases). In nucleotides, the CDR3 is TGTGCCATCAGCAGGAGGGAGGAAGAAGGGGAGCAGTACTTC. It codes for CAISRREEEGEQYF.